Listed here is a single T cell receptor beta chain. Its antigen is unknown. This sample was included in a study of cytomegalovirus exposure and HLA in healthy donors. The donors were healthy bone marrow donors. Study-wide points: Sequences of the TCR beta chain were said to predict the HLA-A and HLA-B alleles of most subjects accurately.

The CDR3 consists of 14 residues. Germline CDR1 and CDR2: SGHRS and YFSETQ. V was trimmed by 0 bases and J by 1 base, leaving 5 bases between them. Primers included in the PCR were 60 Vbeta and 13 Jbeta primers. Authors' analysis steps: In a later analysis, of some 80 million unique beta chains, about 12 million appeared in at least two donors. Profiling relied on immunoSEQ multiplex PCR, and the TCRdb table lists in-frame clones only, not all of them. That table supplies the V and J calls and clone size; D and trimming were determined from the DNA. Of about 89,000 clones detected, 60% to 80% appear once; the ten largest clones hold under 8%.

This chain connects TRBV5-1 to TRBJ2-1; D possibly corresponds to TRBD2 (5 bases). The sequence came from a woman aged 30 to 39 in good health and CMV-seronegative. Material: PBMCs. The CDR3 here is CASSLAGSYNEQFF. For the CDR3, the DNA is TGCGCCAGCAGCTTGGCGGGGTCCTACAATGAGCAGTTCTTC.